This record looks at one TCR beta chain sequence and its context. The data originate from a study of shared clonotypes between healthy human individuals. Across the whole study: Per donor, CD8 memory used one plate, CD8 naive used two, CD4 memory used three and CD4 naive used three.

The germline V gene has CDR1 SGHRS and CDR2 YFSETQ. V was pared by 0 bases and J by 0 bases, with 10 bases between. The CDR3 spans 15 residues. An even split of each subset's genomic DNA across several immunoSEQ plates was performed. Some clones are missing from TCRdb's copy, which holds only in-frame ones; the method was immunoSEQ multiplex PCR. The sample consists of over a million clones, about 77% of them appearing once. Each of the donors was a healthy adult who was HIV-negative and had not had a recent acute infection or vaccination. This receptor was identified in a man in his late teens or twenties in good health. The sequenced sample consisted of memory CD4+ T cells sorted from blood. Subset noted: CD45RA-negative fraction. The rearrangement links TRBV5-1 to TRBJ2-7, with D possibly being TRBD2 (5 bases). CDR3 coding DNA: TGCGCCAGCAGCTTGGACGGAGGAGTCTCCTACGAGCAGTACTTC. Protein product: CASSLDGGVSYEQYF.